This T cell receptor beta chain was identified during a study of shared clonotypes between healthy human individuals. Sorted-subset replicate PCR reactions were performed with about 210 ng DNA, corresponding to roughly 31,000 T cell genomes. The protocol was immunoSEQ multiplex PCR, while the TCRdb copy is restricted to in-frame clones and leaves out a portion. The sample has roughly 1,100,000 clones; about three quarters are singletons. The authors divided CD4+ cells into CD45RA+ naive and CD45RA-negative memory subsets. To note about this clone: Its matching antigen is unknown. Other DNA sequences in the sample encode the same CDR3.

Germline V gene sequence: CDR1 LNHDA, CDR2 SQIVND (reference sequence). The CDR3 covers 13 residues. Trimming stripped 2 bases from V and 1 base from J, with 5 bases between. Findings of the study overall: Lower generation probabilities were found for non-shared clonotypes than for those shared by all four donors.

This chain connects TRBV19 to TRBJ2-5; D unresolved. The TCR originated in a man younger than 35 in good health. Sequenced input: memory CD4+ T cells sorted from blood. Described subset: CD45RA-negative fraction. CDR3 nucleotides: TGTGCCAGTAGTATATGGGGCCAAGAGACCCAGTACTTC. This translates into CASSIWGQETQYF.